The 7 T cell receptor beta chains listed next were all sequenced from one sample in a study of T cells in women clearing cervical HPV infection. Clones were sequenced by immunoSEQ multiplex PCR, and TCRdb holds only the in-frame ones, with some missing. The sample's table shows more than 30,000 clones. Material for sequencing was blood buffy coat. The receptors here all came from a woman aged 18-70 years with a cervical HPV16 infection that either progressed to CIN3+ or cleared (not recorded which).

The CDR3 here is CASSAVRELFF. The CDR3 bases that were read are TGTGCCAGCAGTGCAGTAAGGGAG. The chain recombines TRBV11-2 with TRBJ2-2; D is uncertain. The read stops 3 residues short of the end of the CDR3; the missing end is completed from the germline J gene. This CDR3 contains 11 residues. Between the trimmed V and J ends, which lost 6 bases and 9 bases, there was a span of 8 bases. CDR1 is SGHAT and CDR2 is FQNNGV in the germline V gene.

The CDR3 bases that were read are TGTGCCAGCAGTCGCAGGGAGTCCGAG. Amino acid sequence: CASSRRESE. The entire CDR3 reads CASSRRESEQYF. V is TRBV7-2 and J is TRBJ2-7; tentatively, D is TRBD1 or TRBD2 (5 bases each). Sequencing ends 3 residues short of the CDR3 end; the germline J gene provides the rest. Germline V CDR1 and CDR2: SGHTA, FQGNSA. The CDR3 totals 12 residues. Deletions cut 6 bases from V and 6 bases from J, with 12 bases between.

Comments on this clone: The missing CDR3 end, 3 residues past where the read stops, is filled in from the germline J gene. The chain has TRBV28 and TRBJ2-7; 7 bases line up with TRBD1. CDR3 length: 14 amino acids. The germline gives CDR1 MDHEN, CDR2 SYDVKM. Trimming took 7 bases from V and 1 from J; bases not matched to a gene: 7. The CDR3 reads CASIEQGRSYEQYF. The CDR3 DNA, read in part, is TGTGCCAGCATAGAACAGGGGCGTTCCTACGAG.

To note about this clone: The CDR3 goes on 3 residues after the read ends, and that part is filled in from the germline J gene. The gene calls are TRBV7-9 and TRBJ1-2; D is unresolved. The CDR3 length is 12 residues. The germline V gene encodes CDR1 SEHNR and CDR2 FQNEAQ (reference sequence). CDR3 protein: CASSLQAYDYTF. The part of the CDR3 DNA that was read is TGTGCCAGCAGCTTACAAGCCTACGAC.

As regards this clone: The sequence runs out 3 residues before the end of the CDR3; the remainder is reconstructed from the germline J gene. This rearrangement joins TRBV5-1 to TRBJ2-3; 9 nucleotides line up with TRBD2. The V and J ends lost 1 base and 3 bases, in that order; junction bases with no gene match: 3. Germline-derived CDR1 and CDR2 are SGHRS and YFSETQ. This CDR3 is built from 15 residues. CDR3 sequence reads: CASSLRGGGTDTQYF. The CDR3 DNA, read in part, is TGCGCCAGCAGCTTGCGCGGGGGGGGGACAGATACG.

Partial CDR3 DNA: TGCAGTGCTAGAATGGCAGGTGAAAAA. Translated: CSARMAGEK. The whole CDR3 sequence is CSARMAGEKLFF. The chain couples TRBV20-1 to TRBJ1-4; D not resolved. The CDR3 is cut off 3 residues early in the read; its end comes from the germline J gene. V was clipped by 2 bases and J by 7 bases, with 8 bases between them. Germline V CDR1 and CDR2: DFQATT, SNEGSKA (reference sequence). CDR3 size: 12 residues.

Comments on this clone: The read is 3 residues too short to cover the CDR3 end, so that end is filled in from the germline J gene. This sequence joins TRBV20-1 and TRBJ2-1; TRBD2 might be the D (6 bases). Germline loops: CDR1 DFQATT, CDR2 SNEGSKA (reference sequence). The CDR3 length is 14 residues. Trimming cost V 5 bases and J 7 bases, with 18 bases left between them. CDR3 in amino acids: CSAVMWREQNEQFF. CDR3 bases read: TGCAGTGCTGTAATGTGGCGGGAACAAAATGAG.